The rows below give T cell receptor beta chains drawn from one sample of a study of cytomegalovirus exposure and HLA in healthy donors. The data were produced by immunoSEQ multiplex PCR, yet TCRdb's version contains in-frame clones alone and is incomplete. The sample shows some 69,000 clones, about 94% of them seen only once. Sequencing was carried out using PBMCs. These receptors were taken from a man in his late teens or twenties in good health and CMV-seropositive. Each CDR3 is given with its conserved first and last residue. Fields, in order: clone size, CDR3 length, D gene, J gene, V gene, CDR3 DNA, CDR3 protein. The D gene is left open where the match is weak. Clone size is given for some rows only: seen once, a few or many times, or a class if the clone is expanded.

clone_size: NA; cdr3_length: 14; d_call: TRBD2; j_call: TRBJ2-1; v_call: TRBV27; cdr3_nt: TGTGCCAGCAGCGGGACTAGCGGTGAGGGGGAGCAGTTCTTC; cdr3_aa: CASSGTSGEGEQFF
clone_size: NA; cdr3_length: 15; d_call: TRBD1; j_call: TRBJ2-5; v_call: TRBV2; cdr3_nt: TGTGCCAGCAGTGGAGGGACAGGGCTCGGGGAGACCCAGTACTTC; cdr3_aa: CASSGGTGLGETQYF
clone_size: once; cdr3_length: 15; d_call: NA; j_call: TRBJ1-5; v_call: TRBV7-9; cdr3_nt: TGTGCCAGCAGCTTAGGAACGACAGGAAATCAGCCCCAGCATTTT; cdr3_aa: CASSLGTTGNQPQHF
clone_size: NA; cdr3_length: 13; d_call: NA; j_call: TRBJ1-4; v_call: TRBV6-5; cdr3_nt: TGTGCCAGCAGCCTGACAGGACTCGCGAAACTGTTTTTT; cdr3_aa: CASSLTGLAKLFF
clone_size: NA; cdr3_length: 15; d_call: TRBD1; j_call: TRBJ2-7; v_call: TRBV6-5; cdr3_nt: TGTGCCAGCAGCCCGGGGACAGGGGTACGCTACGAGCAGTACTTC; cdr3_aa: CASSPGTGVRYEQYF
clone_size: few; cdr3_length: 17; d_call: TRBD1; j_call: TRBJ1-1; v_call: TRBV4-1; cdr3_nt: TGCGCCAGCAGCCAAGATCAGGGGGTCGGGGTGCACACTGAAGCTTTCTTT; cdr3_aa: CASSQDQGVGVHTEAFF
clone_size: once; cdr3_length: 15; d_call: NA; j_call: TRBJ2-5; v_call: TRBV27; cdr3_nt: TGTGCCAGCAGTTTGGGCGGGGAGATACAAGAGACCCAGTACTTC; cdr3_aa: CASSLGGEIQETQYF
clone_size: NA; cdr3_length: 13; d_call: NA; j_call: TRBJ1-3; v_call: TRBV19; cdr3_nt: TGTGCCAGTAAGATCCCTGGCGGAAACACCATATATTTT; cdr3_aa: CASKIPGGNTIYF
clone_size: NA; cdr3_length: 15; d_call: TRBD1; j_call: TRBJ2-1; v_call: TRBV6-1; cdr3_nt: TGTGCCAGCAGTGCCCAAGACAGGGCTTACAATGAGCAGTTCTTC; cdr3_aa: CASSAQDRAYNEQFF
clone_size: NA; cdr3_length: 16; d_call: NA; j_call: TRBJ1-1; v_call: TRBV6-5; cdr3_nt: TGTGCCAGCAGTTACAGGTCTTCGGGTGTGAAGACTGAAGCTTTCTTT; cdr3_aa: CASSYRSSGVKTEAFF
clone_size: NA; cdr3_length: 16; d_call: NA; j_call: TRBJ1-3; v_call: TRBV6-6; cdr3_nt: TGTGCCAGCAGTCCGACTCGGGGGGCGGGTGGAAACACCATATATTTT; cdr3_aa: CASSPTRGAGGNTIYF
clone_size: NA; cdr3_length: 16; d_call: NA; j_call: TRBJ1-5; v_call: TRBV19; cdr3_nt: TGTGCCAGTAGAAATGACAGAATTTATAGCAATCAGCCCCAGCATTTT; cdr3_aa: CASRNDRIYSNQPQHF
clone_size: NA; cdr3_length: 11; d_call: NA; j_call: TRBJ2-7; v_call: TRBV10-3; cdr3_nt: TGTGCCATCAGTGATCTATACGAGCAGTACTTC; cdr3_aa: CAISDLYEQYF
clone_size: NA; cdr3_length: 10; d_call: NA; j_call: TRBJ2-1; v_call: TRBV20-1; cdr3_nt: TGCAGTGGGCAAGGGGATGAGCAGTTCTTC; cdr3_aa: CSGQGDEQFF
clone_size: NA; cdr3_length: 14; d_call: NA; j_call: TRBJ2-7; v_call: TRBV6-6; cdr3_nt: TGTGCCAGCAGTTACGAGGTCGGATTGGGCGAGCAGTACTTC; cdr3_aa: CASSYEVGLGEQYF
clone_size: NA; cdr3_length: 15; d_call: TRBD1; j_call: TRBJ1-5; v_call: TRBV5-1; cdr3_nt: TGCGCCAGCAGCCCCGGGACAGGGAGGGTAGAGCCCCAGCATTTT; cdr3_aa: CASSPGTGRVEPQHF
clone_size: NA; cdr3_length: 15; d_call: TRBD1; j_call: TRBJ1-2; v_call: TRBV5-4; cdr3_nt: TGTGCCAGCAGAACCGCCCCGGACAGGAATTATGGCTACACCTTC; cdr3_aa: CASRTAPDRNYGYTF
clone_size: once; cdr3_length: 14; d_call: NA; j_call: TRBJ1-5; v_call: TRBV19; cdr3_nt: TGTGCCAGTAGTACTATTGAAAGCAATCAGCCCCAGCATTTT; cdr3_aa: CASSTIESNQPQHF
clone_size: NA; cdr3_length: 12; d_call: NA; j_call: TRBJ2-1; v_call: TRBV7-3; cdr3_nt: TGTGCCAGCAGCTCCTCAAGCGGGGAGCAGTTCTTC; cdr3_aa: CASSSSSGEQFF
clone_size: NA; cdr3_length: 15; d_call: NA; j_call: TRBJ2-7; v_call: TRBV27; cdr3_nt: TGTGCCAGCAGTTTAGTGGGAACCGCGGGCTACGAGCAGTACTTC; cdr3_aa: CASSLVGTAGYEQYF
clone_size: NA; cdr3_length: 16; d_call: TRBD1; j_call: TRBJ2-7; v_call: TRBV7-9; cdr3_nt: TGTGCCAGCAGCCAGTTAGGACAGGGAAGCTCCTACGAGCAGTACTTC; cdr3_aa: CASSQLGQGSSYEQYF
clone_size: NA; cdr3_length: 15; d_call: NA; j_call: TRBJ2-2; v_call: TRBV7-9; cdr3_nt: TGTGCCAGCAGCCCGGCACAGGGTTTCACCGGGGAGCTGTTTTTT; cdr3_aa: CASSPAQGFTGELFF
clone_size: NA; cdr3_length: 16; d_call: TRBD1; j_call: TRBJ2-5; v_call: TRBV7-8; cdr3_nt: TGTGCCAGCAGCTTGACGATAGGCAGGGGGCAAGAGACCCAGTACTTC; cdr3_aa: CASSLTIGRGQETQYF
clone_size: NA; cdr3_length: 16; d_call: TRBD2; j_call: TRBJ2-1; v_call: TRBV27; cdr3_nt: TGTGCCAGCAGTTTATCGACTAGCGGGAGGGGAAATGAGCAGTTCTTC; cdr3_aa: CASSLSTSGRGNEQFF
clone_size: once; cdr3_length: 13; d_call: NA; j_call: TRBJ2-7; v_call: TRBV4-1; cdr3_nt: TGCGCCAGCAGCCAAGTTCAGGGATACGAGCAGTACTTC; cdr3_aa: CASSQVQGYEQYF
clone_size: NA; cdr3_length: 16; d_call: NA; j_call: TRBJ1-5; v_call: TRBV28; cdr3_nt: TGTGCCAGCAGTTTAGAGGCAGGGAGGGAAAATCAGCCCCAGCATTTT; cdr3_aa: CASSLEAGRENQPQHF
clone_size: NA; cdr3_length: 16; d_call: TRBD2; j_call: TRBJ2-3; v_call: TRBV7-2; cdr3_nt: TGTGCCAGCAGCCGACTCCTTCGGACTAGCCAAGATACGCAGTATTTT; cdr3_aa: CASSRLLRTSQDTQYF
clone_size: NA; cdr3_length: 18; d_call: TRBD1; j_call: TRBJ1-1; v_call: TRBV28; cdr3_nt: TGTGCCAGCAGTTCTACTATAGACAGGGAGTACTTGAACACTGAAGCTTTCTTT; cdr3_aa: CASSSTIDREYLNTEAFF
clone_size: NA; cdr3_length: 13; d_call: NA; j_call: TRBJ1-2; v_call: TRBV2; cdr3_nt: TGTGCCAGCAGTGAACAGACAGCCTATGGCTACACCTTC; cdr3_aa: CASSEQTAYGYTF
clone_size: NA; cdr3_length: 16; d_call: TRBD2; j_call: TRBJ2-7; v_call: TRBV5-1; cdr3_nt: TGCGCCAGCAGCCGCGGTTCTAGCGGGGGCTCCTACGAGCAGTACTTC; cdr3_aa: CASSRGSSGGSYEQYF
clone_size: NA; cdr3_length: 13; d_call: NA; j_call: TRBJ2-7; v_call: TRBV7-9; cdr3_nt: TGTGCCAGCAGTCCCAGGGGTAACTACGAGCAGTACTTC; cdr3_aa: CASSPRGNYEQYF
clone_size: NA; cdr3_length: 12; d_call: NA; j_call: TRBJ2-1; v_call: TRBV19; cdr3_nt: TGTGCCAGTAGTATAGACAGTAATGAGCAGTTCTTC; cdr3_aa: CASSIDSNEQFF
clone_size: once; cdr3_length: 16; d_call: TRBD2; j_call: TRBJ2-7; v_call: TRBV30; cdr3_nt: TGTGCCTGGAGTGTATCTAGCGGGGCTACAACCTACGAGCAGTACTTC; cdr3_aa: CAWSVSSGATTYEQYF
clone_size: NA; cdr3_length: 15; d_call: TRBD2; j_call: TRBJ2-3; v_call: TRBV19; cdr3_nt: TGTGCCAGTAGCAAACAGCGGGGGTCTCCAGATACGCAGTATTTT; cdr3_aa: CASSKQRGSPDTQYF
clone_size: NA; cdr3_length: 19; d_call: TRBD1; j_call: TRBJ1-5; v_call: TRBV15; cdr3_nt: TGTGCCACCAGCAGAGATAGGGACAGGGGGTTAGGTAGCAATCAGCCCCAGCATTTT; cdr3_aa: CATSRDRDRGLGSNQPQHF
clone_size: NA; cdr3_length: 14; d_call: NA; j_call: TRBJ2-5; v_call: TRBV18; cdr3_nt: TGTGCCAGCTCACCAGGGAACCAGGGGTCGACCCAGTACTTC; cdr3_aa: CASSPGNQGSTQYF
clone_size: NA; cdr3_length: 16; d_call: TRBD2; j_call: TRBJ2-1; v_call: TRBV7-6; cdr3_nt: TGTGCCAGCAGCACACGAACTAGCGGGGGGGCAAATGAGCAGTTCTTC; cdr3_aa: CASSTRTSGGANEQFF
clone_size: few; cdr3_length: 13; d_call: NA; j_call: TRBJ2-2; v_call: TRBV2; cdr3_nt: TGTGCCAGCAGGAACGGGAACACCGGGGAGCTGTTTTTT; cdr3_aa: CASRNGNTGELFF
clone_size: NA; cdr3_length: 13; d_call: NA; j_call: TRBJ2-7; v_call: TRBV7-9; cdr3_nt: TGTGCCAGCAGCTTGGGTACAGGGAAAGAGCAGTACTTC; cdr3_aa: CASSLGTGKEQYF
clone_size: NA; cdr3_length: 12; d_call: NA; j_call: TRBJ2-2; v_call: TRBV6-5; cdr3_nt: TGTGCCAGCAGTTTTATGAGCGGGGAGCTGTTTTTT; cdr3_aa: CASSFMSGELFF
clone_size: NA; cdr3_length: 15; d_call: NA; j_call: TRBJ2-3; v_call: TRBV7-2; cdr3_nt: TGTGCCAGCAGCTACCGAGGGAGCACTTCAGATACGCAGTATTTT; cdr3_aa: CASSYRGSTSDTQYF
clone_size: NA; cdr3_length: 15; d_call: NA; j_call: TRBJ1-2; v_call: TRBV21-1; cdr3_nt: TGTGCCAGCAGCAATAATTTGCAGGAGGGGTGGGGCTACACCTTC; cdr3_aa: CASSNNLQEGWGYTF
clone_size: NA; cdr3_length: 14; d_call: TRBD2; j_call: TRBJ2-5; v_call: TRBV29-1; cdr3_nt: TGCAGCGCACAAGCGGGACCGACCCAAGAGACCCAGTACTTC; cdr3_aa: CSAQAGPTQETQYF
clone_size: NA; cdr3_length: 17; d_call: TRBD2; j_call: TRBJ2-2; v_call: TRBV4-1; cdr3_nt: TGCGCCAGCAGCCACCCCAGGACTAGGGGTGGTCGCGGGGAGCTGTTTTTT; cdr3_aa: CASSHPRTRGGRGELFF
clone_size: NA; cdr3_length: 15; d_call: NA; j_call: TRBJ2-1; v_call: TRBV5-8; cdr3_nt: TGTGCCAGCAGCTTCTACGCCTCAACCTACAATGAGCAGTTCTTC; cdr3_aa: CASSFYASTYNEQFF
clone_size: NA; cdr3_length: 17; d_call: NA; j_call: TRBJ2-7; v_call: TRBV11-1; cdr3_nt: TGTGCCAGCAGCCCCCACTGGACAGCCACCGCTTCCTACGAGCAGTACTTC; cdr3_aa: CASSPHWTATASYEQYF
clone_size: NA; cdr3_length: 16; d_call: NA; j_call: TRBJ2-3; v_call: TRBV30; cdr3_nt: TGTGCCTGGAGTGTAGGGGCCGGCGAGGGCACAGATACGCAGTATTTT; cdr3_aa: CAWSVGAGEGTDTQYF
clone_size: NA; cdr3_length: 15; d_call: TRBD2; j_call: TRBJ2-2; v_call: TRBV30; cdr3_nt: TGTGCCTGGAGTAGACTAGCGGGAGGCACCGGGGAGCTGTTTTTT; cdr3_aa: CAWSRLAGGTGELFF
clone_size: NA; cdr3_length: 16; d_call: NA; j_call: TRBJ2-2; v_call: TRBV5-1; cdr3_nt: TGCGCCAGCAGCCCCCAGACAGGCGGAACTACCGGGGAGCTGTTTTTT; cdr3_aa: CASSPQTGGTTGELFF
clone_size: NA; cdr3_length: 14; d_call: NA; j_call: TRBJ1-3; v_call: TRBV7-2; cdr3_nt: TGTGCCAGCAGCTTTACAGGGCCCGGAAACACCATATATTTT; cdr3_aa: CASSFTGPGNTIYF
clone_size: NA; cdr3_length: 17; d_call: TRBD2; j_call: TRBJ2-1; v_call: TRBV5-6; cdr3_nt: TGTGCCAGCAGCTTGGACCCCTGGACTAGCGGGTACAATGAGCAGTTCTTC; cdr3_aa: CASSLDPWTSGYNEQFF
clone_size: NA; cdr3_length: 14; d_call: NA; j_call: TRBJ2-2; v_call: TRBV6-5; cdr3_nt: TGTGCCAGTTCCGACACACCGAACACCGGGGAGCTGTTTTTT; cdr3_aa: CASSDTPNTGELFF
clone_size: NA; cdr3_length: 11; d_call: NA; j_call: TRBJ2-2; v_call: TRBV6-1; cdr3_nt: TGTGCCAGCAGTGTTATCGGGGAGCTGTTTTTT; cdr3_aa: CASSVIGELFF
clone_size: NA; cdr3_length: 16; d_call: TRBD1; j_call: TRBJ2-5; v_call: TRBV4-1; cdr3_nt: TGCGCCAGCAGCCAACTCAACAGGGGCGAGAGGGAGACCCAGTACTTC; cdr3_aa: CASSQLNRGERETQYF
clone_size: NA; cdr3_length: 14; d_call: NA; j_call: TRBJ1-5; v_call: TRBV6-5; cdr3_nt: TGTGCCAGCAGTCCTTCGTACGGGGATCGGCCCCAGCATTTT; cdr3_aa: CASSPSYGDRPQHF